What follows are 14 T cell receptor beta chains derived from one specimen sequenced in a study of blood T cell repertoires in COVID-19. Profiled with immunoSEQ multiplex PCR; TCRdb holds only in-frame clones, not every one. The sample has 250,000 to 300,000 clones, 87% seen once. The sequencing sample was made of peripheral blood. Receptor source: a woman between 45 and 60 years old who had recovered from COVID-19.

This chain uses TRBV10-3 with TRBJ2-1, with 10 bases lining up with TRBD2. The trim removed 7 bases at V and 5 bases at J, leaving 2 bases unmatched. The CDR3 runs 13 residues. Germline CDR1 is ENHRY and CDR2 is SYGVKD. In DNA form, the CDR3 reads TGTGCCATCACCGGACTAGCGGACAATGAGCAGTTCTTC. This gives the protein CAITGLADNEQFF.

This chain joins TRBV13 and TRBJ1-2, with 7 nucleotides matching TRBD1. The ends lost 5 bases at V and 8 bases at J; junction bases unmatched: 11. This CDR3 comprises 14 residues. The germline V gene encodes CDR1 PRHDT and CDR2 FYEKMQ (reference sequence). DNA for the CDR3: TGTGCCAGCAGCCCACTGACAGGGACGGACGGCTACACCTTC. It translates to CASSPLTGTDGYTF.

This rearrangement joins TRBV5-1 to TRBJ1-1, with 8 bases that match TRBD1. Looked up from germline, CDR1 is SGHRS and CDR2 is YFSETQ. The junction had 4 bases not matched to a gene; V was cut back by 0 bases and J by 0 bases. The CDR3 is 16 amino acids. The CDR3 loop is CASSLAAGGMNTEAFF. CDR3 in DNA: TGCGCCAGCAGCTTGGCTGCAGGGGGCATGAACACTGAAGCTTTCTTT.

V and J are TRBV28 and TRBJ1-1, with 7 nucleotides matching TRBD1. This CDR3 has 17 residues. The junction had 13 bases not matched to a gene; V was cut back by 6 bases and J by 0 bases. Per germline, CDR1 MDHEN and CDR2 SYDVKM. The DNA of the CDR3 is TGTGCCAGCAGCTACCCCCGGGGGACAGCCATGAACACTGAAGCTTTCTTT. It codes for CASSYPRGTAMNTEAFF.

J is TRBJ2-5 and V is TRBV19; 7 nucleotides align to TRBD1. V shed 1 base, J shed 2 bases, and the junction held 4 bases outside the gene matches. The CDR3 is 15 amino acids. Germline CDR1 LNHDA, CDR2 SQIVND (reference sequence). The CDR3 here is CASSIGGGRQETQYF. In nucleotides, the CDR3 is TGTGCCAGTAGTATAGGAGGGGGCAGGCAAGAGACCCAGTACTTC. The whole variable domain, filled in from reference TRBV19 and TRBJ2-5, reads DGGITQSPKYLFRKEGQNVTLSCEQNLNHDAMYWYRQDPGQGLRLIYYSQIVNDFQKGDIAEGYSVSREKKESFPLTVTSAQKNPTAFYLCASSIGGGRQETQYFGPGTRLLVL.

The chain has TRBV6-5 and TRBJ1-1; D call uncertain. CDR3 size: 12 residues. The germline V and J ends were trimmed by 6 bases and 5 bases, with 10 bases remaining between them. Germline CDR1 is MNHEY and CDR2 is SVGAGI. CDR3: CASRSLVTEAFF. CDR3 DNA: TGTGCCAGCAGGTCTCTAGTGACTGAAGCTTTCTTT.

The V call is TRBV6-5, the J call TRBJ2-1; possibly TRBD2 for D (7 bases). Per germline, CDR1 MNHEY and CDR2 SVGAGI. The CDR3 extends over 16 amino acids. V gave up 4 bases and J gave up 4 bases, with 17 bases separating them. The CDR3 DNA sequence: TGTGCCAGCAGTTGGGGGGGCCTTCCCTCTTACAATGAGCAGTTCTTC. It is translated as CASSWGGLPSYNEQFF.

This clone showed up just a few times. The chain recombines TRBV7-3 with TRBJ2-3; possibly TRBD1 for D (7 bases). V lost 5 bases and J lost 3, with 15 bases in between. The CDR3 length is 15 residues. Germline assignment: CDR1 SGHTA and CDR2 FQGTGA. CDR3 sequence (DNA): TGTGCCAGCAGCCCAGGGGGGACTTTAACAGATACGCAGTATTTT. Residues: CASSPGGTLTDTQYF.

This sequence joins TRBV9 and TRBJ1-5; 10 bases are a match to TRBD1. The CDR3 length is 14 residues. Looked up from germline, CDR1 is SGDLS and CDR2 is YYNGEE. The V segment lost 3 bases and the J segment 5 bases; nucleotides outside the gene matches: 2. CDR3 nucleotide sequence: TGTGCCAGCAGCGCCGGGACAGGGGATCAGCCCCAGCATTTT. It specifies CASSAGTGDQPQHF.

The rearrangement uses TRBV5-1 and TRBJ1-2, with D uncertain. The CDR3 length is 12 residues. Germline CDR1 is SGHRS and CDR2 is YFSETQ. Trimming removed 0 bases at V and 12 bases at J, with 12 bases between. The CDR3 DNA reads as TGCGCCAGCAGCTTGGTTGGCGGGAGCGACACCTTC. Amino acids: CASSLVGGSDTF.

The rearrangement uses TRBV27 and TRBJ1-2; no definite D call. CDR1 is MNHEY and CDR2 is SMNVEV in the germline V gene (reference sequence). The germline V and J ends were trimmed by 8 bases and 4 bases, with 8 bases remaining between them. The CDR3 has 11 residues. The DNA for the CDR3 is TGTGCCAGCGGAGAGGGCTATGGCTACACCTTC. Its translation is CASGEGYGYTF.

This clone appeared a single time. V usage is TRBV4-3 and J usage is TRBJ1-1; TRBD1 might be the D (5 bases). Germline V gene sequence: CDR1 LGHNA, CDR2 YSLEER. Trimming left V 0 bases short and J 0 bases short, with 11 bases between. The CDR3 is 16 amino acids. CDR3 DNA: TGCGCCAGCAGCCAAGATCCACAGGTACTGAACACTGAAGCTTTCTTT. It translates to CASSQDPQVLNTEAFF.

This sequence joins TRBV29-1 and TRBJ2-3, with a possible D match to TRBD1 (6 bases). CDR1 is SQVTM and CDR2 is ANQGSEA in the germline V gene. The CDR3 totals 13 residues. V lost 7 bases and J 2 bases, leaving 13 bases between the germline ends. The CDR3 here is CSGRGDITDTQYF. In nucleotides, the CDR3 is TGCAGCGGACGAGGGGACATCACAGATACGCAGTATTTT.

CDR3 in amino acids: CASSIGQNTEAFF. CDR3 nucleotides: TGTGCCAGTAGTATAGGACAGAACACTGAAGCTTTCTTT. This chain joins TRBV19 and TRBJ1-1; D gene uncertain. The V gene's germline CDR1 is LNHDA and CDR2 SQIVND (reference sequence). Trimming took 1 base from V and 1 from J, leaving 4 bases between them. CDR3 size: 13 residues.